This T cell receptor (beta chain) was profiled in a study of cytomegalovirus exposure and HLA in healthy donors. Broader study findings: The classifier was said to identify cytomegalovirus status with high specificity and sensitivity.

Concerning this clone itself: Its antigen is undetermined.

V was pared by 2 bases and J by 5 bases, with 4 bases of the junction left unmatched. The CDR3 is 14 residues long. CDR1 is SGHRS, CDR2 YFSETQ, per germline. 60 Vbeta and 13 Jbeta primers were used in PCR. Libraries were prepared by immunoSEQ multiplex PCR; TCRdb keeps only in-frame clonotypes and omits some of them. The sample has hundreds of thousands of clones, roughly 89% seen once. The chain links TRBV5-1 to TRBJ1-2; 9 bases map to TRBD1. The material sequenced was PBMCs. This receptor was identified in a young woman in good health and CMV-seronegative. CDR3 amino acids: CASSFSDRGYGYTF. The CDR3 region has the DNA TGCGCCAGCAGCTTTTCGGACAGGGGATATGGCTACACCTTC.